This T cell receptor (beta chain) appears in the sequencing data of a study of blood T cell repertoires in COVID-19. Study-wide background: Acute and convalescent COVID-19 specimens originated in the United States, Italy and Spain.

Repertoires were generated with immunoSEQ multiplex PCR, while TCRdb's copy carries only in-frame clones and drops some. Of about 300,000 clones in the sample, roughly 86% are singletons; the top ten hold over 1.5%. J lost 6 bases, V lost 3 bases, and 4 bases had no gene match. The CDR3 consists of 14 residues. The germline V gene has CDR1 SGHNT and CDR2 YYREEE (reference sequence). This clonotype was sampled from a woman in her 30s with COVID-19, enrolled during active disease. The chain has TRBV5-4 and TRBJ1-4, with 8 nucleotides matching TRBD1. Specimen: peripheral blood. The DNA of the CDR3 is TGTGCCAGCAGCTCACAGGGGGGTGATGAAAAACTGTTTTTT. Its protein is CASSSQGGDEKLFF.